These 24 T cell receptor beta chains were sequenced from one sample in a study of blood T cell repertoires in COVID-19. Here immunoSEQ multiplex PCR was the method, and the copy in TCRdb shows in-frame clones only, minus some. The sample lists 300,000 to 400,000 clones, around 85% occurring once. The source material was PBMCs or T cells enriched from blood (not recorded which). The receptors derive from a woman aged 25-40 years who had been exposed to COVID-19.

This rearrangement joins TRBV27 to TRBJ1-1; TRBD1 might be the D (6 bases). V was pared by 0 bases and J by 7 bases, with 12 bases between. Germline CDR1 reads MNHEY; CDR2 reads SMNVEV (reference sequence). The CDR3 runs 14 residues. The CDR3 region has the DNA TGTGCCAGCAGTTTATCAGGGGGGAGGGGTGAAGCTTTCTTT. Protein product: CASSLSGGRGEAFF.

The rearrangement joins TRBV7-6 to TRBJ2-5; 13 bases match TRBD2. Trimming took 1 base from V and 5 from J; bases not matched to a gene: 4. The CDR3 sequence is 16 residues long. The germline V gene has CDR1 SGHVS and CDR2 FNYEAQ. The CDR3 coding sequence is TGTGCCAGCAGCTTAGGACTAGCGGGGGGCAGGGAGACCCAGTACTTC. This gives the protein CASSLGLAGGRETQYF.

This rearrangement joins TRBV9 to TRBJ1-1, with D tentatively TRBD1 (5 bases). The V gene lost 0 bases and the J gene lost 3 bases, with 12 bases spanning the gap. Germline V CDR1 and CDR2: SGDLS, YYNGEE. CDR3 length: 15 amino acids. In DNA form, the CDR3 reads TGTGCCAGCAGCGTAGCGGGGGGTATTGACACTGAAGCTTTCTTT. Protein product: CASSVAGGIDTEAFF. The entire variable domain, with the rest obtained from reference TRBV9 and TRBJ1-1, is as follows: DSGVTQTPKHLITATGQRVTLRCSPRSGDLSVYWYQQSLDQGLQFLIQYYNGEERAKGNILERFSAQQFPDLHSELNLSSLELGDSALYFCASSVAGGIDTEAFFGQGTRLTVV.

This clone appeared a single time. The rearrangement joins TRBV25-1 to TRBJ1-4; 8 bases match TRBD1. CDR3 length: 14 amino acids. Germline lookup yields CDR1 MGHDK and CDR2 SYGVNS. V gave up 5 bases and J gave up 8 bases; unmatched junction bases: 7. CDR3 DNA sequence: TGTGCCAGCAGTAATACAGGGGGGGCGGAAAAACTGTTTTTT. Its protein product is CASSNTGGAEKLFF.

V gene TRBV27 combines with J gene TRBJ2-5, with 7 bases lining up with TRBD1. The CDR3 consists of 13 residues. Germline CDR1 reads MNHEY; CDR2 reads SMNVEV (reference sequence). Unmatched junction bases numbered 3, after V lost 8 bases and J lost 0 bases. Here the CDR3 DNA reads TGTGCCAGCTTCGACAGGGACCAAGAGACCCAGTACTTC. Protein: CASFDRDQETQYF.

The chain employs TRBV4-2 and TRBJ2-1; TRBD2 might be the D (6 bases). Trimming took off 4 bases at V and 0 bases at J, with 10 bases between the two ends. CDR3 size: 15 residues. Germline CDR1 and CDR2: LGHNA and YNFKEQ. The CDR3 region is CASSRTGDSYNEQFF. In DNA, the CDR3 is TGTGCCAGCAGCCGGACGGGGGACTCCTACAATGAGCAGTTCTTC.

The chain combines TRBV3-1 (or the pseudogene TRBV3-2) with TRBJ2-5, with D uncertain. The CDR3 has 13 amino acids. V was shortened by 5 bases and J by 9 bases, with 16 bases between the two germline ends. Germline lookup yields CDR1 LGHDT and CDR2 YNNKEL (reference sequence). The CDR3 coding sequence is TGTGCCAGCAGCGGGTTGTCTAGTACGTCCCAGTACTTC. Encoded protein: CASSGLSSTSQYF.

The chain joins TRBV18 to TRBJ2-5, with D uncertain. Germline loops: CDR1 KGHSH, CDR2 LQKENI. The CDR3 runs 12 residues. V was pared by 1 base and J by 5 bases, with 5 bases between. CDR3 coding DNA: TGTGCCAGCTCACCACTCTCTGAGACCCAGTACTTC. It is translated as CASSPLSETQYF.

With respect to this clone: A junction end diverges from the germline sequence, so it may reflect a read error. The chain joins TRBV19 to TRBJ1-1; possibly TRBD1 for D (6 bases). Germline CDR1 reads LNHDA; CDR2 reads SQIVND (reference sequence). This CDR3 is 10 amino acids long. CDR3 DNA: TGTGCCAGCTCCGGACAGATTGGGCTGTTT. It encodes CASSGQIGLF.

The chain combines TRBV6-2 or TRBV6-3 with TRBJ1-1; 8 nucleotides line up with TRBD1. The CDR3 runs 16 residues. The trim removed 6 bases at V and 5 bases at J, leaving 14 bases unmatched. Germline V lookup: CDR1 MNHEY, CDR2 SVGEGT. DNA of the CDR3: TGTGCCAGCAGCCAACAGGGGGTACTCATATTAACTGAAGCTTTCTTT. Translation: CASSQQGVLILTEAFF.

J is TRBJ1-2 and V is TRBV28, with D possibly TRBD1 on 5 matching bases. The CDR3 length is 13 residues. The ends were cut back, 1 base at V and 9 bases at J, with 12 bases in the middle. Germline CDR1 is MDHEN and CDR2 is SYDVKM. DNA for the CDR3: TGTGCCAGCAGTTTATTACGGGGGTTGAGCTACACCTTC. It codes for CASSLLRGLSYTF.

The rearrangement joins TRBV4-3 to TRBJ2-7; a possible D gene is TRBD2 (6 bases). Trimming removed 2 bases at V and 6 bases at J, with 20 bases between. Germline V lookup: CDR1 LGHNA, CDR2 YSLEER. The CDR3 runs 16 residues. The CDR3 loop reads CASSQNTGTPSGEQYF. The CDR3 DNA reads TGCGCCAGCAGCCAAAACACCGGGACTCCCTCAGGCGAGCAGTACTTC.

The genes are TRBV12-5 and TRBJ2-5; 10 positions agree with TRBD1. Trimming cost V 5 bases and J 1 base; bases outside gene matches: 13. CDR1 LGHNT and CDR2 FRNRAP come from the germline V gene. The CDR3 is 18 amino acids. The CDR3 loop is CASGGTGVLLGFQETQYF. The CDR3, as DNA: TGTGCTAGTGGTGGGACAGGGGTATTGTTGGGTTTCCAAGAGACCCAGTACTTC.

The CDR3 DNA follows: TGTGCCAGCTCACCTCGCTCGGGCAATGTTGGGAGCACTGAAGCTTTCTTT. Translating it yields CASSPRSGNVGSTEAFF. This rearrangement joins TRBV18 to TRBJ1-1, with D unclear. V lost 3 bases, J lost 4 bases, and 21 bases lay in between. The length of the CDR3 is 17 residues. The germline gives CDR1 KGHSH, CDR2 LQKENI.

The CDR3 nucleotides are TGTGCCAGCAGTTTTAGCCTTCAGCCCCAGCATTTT. Translation: CASSFSLQPQHF. The chain has TRBV12-3 or TRBV12-4 and TRBJ1-5; no clear D gene. V dropped 3 bases and J dropped 6 bases, with 6 bases sitting between them. The CDR3 runs 12 residues.

This clone qualifies as medium-sized. The rearrangement joins TRBV9 to TRBJ1-3; D gene unclear. CDR3 length equals 15 residues. Trimming took 4 bases from V and 0 from J, leaving 11 bases between them. Germline V gene lookup returns CDR1 SGDLS and CDR2 YYNGEE. This CDR3 is CASSSGSGSGNTIYF. The CDR3, as DNA: TGTGCCAGCAGCTCCGGGTCGGGCTCTGGAAACACCATATATTTT. Looking up the rest from reference TRBV9 and TRBJ1-3 gives the full variable domain: DSGVTQTPKHLITATGQRVTLRCSPRSGDLSVYWYQQSLDQGLQFLIQYYNGEERAKGNILERFSAQQFPDLHSELNLSSLELGDSALYFCASSSGSGSGNTIYFGEGSWLTVV.

This rearrangement joins TRBV19 to TRBJ1-2; a possible D gene is TRBD1 (6 bases). The CDR3 length is 13 residues. Germline V gene lookup returns CDR1 LNHDA and CDR2 SQIVND (reference sequence). V gave up 9 bases and J gave up 8 bases, with 19 bases separating them. The DNA for the CDR3 is TGTGCCAGCCGAACAGGACAGCGGTTGGGCTACACCTTC. Translating it yields CASRTGQRLGYTF.

V usage is TRBV7-9 and J usage is TRBJ2-3; 9 bases are shared with TRBD2. Germline V gene data show CDR1 as SEHNR and CDR2 as FQNEAQ (reference sequence). CDR3 size: 14 residues. V was clipped by 5 bases and J by 4 bases; unmatched bases: 4. CDR3: CASSDGLAPDTQYF. The DNA of the CDR3 is TGTGCCAGCAGCGACGGACTAGCGCCAGATACGCAGTATTTT.

This clone was detected once. The chain couples TRBV25-1 to TRBJ1-1; unclear D gene. Trimming cost V 6 bases and J 1 base, with 6 bases left between them. The CDR3 runs to 12 residues. In germline, CDR1 is MGHDK, CDR2 SYGVNS. The CDR3 sequence: CASRSGNTEAFF. In DNA, the CDR3 is TGTGCCAGCAGATCAGGGAACACTGAAGCTTTCTTT.

This clone appeared once. The V gene is TRBV7-2, the J gene TRBJ2-7, with D maybe TRBD1 (5 bases). This CDR3 contains 15 residues. V lost 6 bases to trimming and J lost 4 bases, with 19 bases between them. Germline V gene sequence: CDR1 SGHTA, CDR2 FQGNSA. The CDR3 region is CASSPAGRTVYEQYF. The CDR3 nucleotides are TGTGCCAGCAGTCCAGCAGGGCGGACGGTTTACGAGCAGTACTTC.

V gene TRBV12-5 combines with J gene TRBJ2-7, with 7 bases fitting TRBD2. The CDR3 covers 16 residues. Trimming at V came to 5 bases and at J to 2 bases, leaving 12 bases not matched to a gene. Germline V CDR1 and CDR2: LGHNT, FRNRAP. CDR3 in DNA: TGTGCTAGTGGTCCCCTTGAGCGGGGAGGACCCTACGAGCAGTACTTC. This gives the protein CASGPLERGGPYEQYF. The full variable domain, rest sourced from reference TRBV12-5 and TRBJ2-7, is DARVTQTPRHKVTEMGQEVTMRCQPILGHNTVFWYRQTMMQGLELLAYFRNRAPLDDSGMPKDRFSAEMPDATLATLKIQPSEPRDSAVYFCASGPLERGGPYEQYFGPGTRLTVT.

The CDR3 sequence: CASRTPGTSGANTGELFF. DNA of the CDR3: TGTGCCAGTAGGACTCCCGGGACTAGCGGAGCCAACACCGGGGAGCTGTTTTTT. This chain joins TRBV19 and TRBJ2-2; 11 nucleotides agree with TRBD2. The CDR3 loop spans 18 amino acids. Germline V gene lookup returns CDR1 LNHDA and CDR2 SQIVND (reference sequence). J gave up 2 bases and V 6 bases, and 11 bases lay outside the gene matches.

The CDR3, as DNA: TGTGCCAGTAGTATGGCAGGGGGACCTAGCACAGATACGCAGTATTTT. It yields the protein CASSMAGGPSTDTQYF. The gene calls are TRBV19 and TRBJ2-3, with 7 bases identical to TRBD1. This CDR3 is 16 amino acids long. Germline values: CDR1 LNHDA, CDR2 SQIVND (reference sequence). The ends lost 3 bases at V and 0 bases at J; junction bases unmatched: 6.

V usage is TRBV5-1 and J usage is TRBJ1-2, with TRBD1 identical over 8 bases. This CDR3 has 13 residues. J was trimmed by 0 bases and V by 10 bases; bases with no gene match: 5. Per germline, CDR1 SGHRS and CDR2 YFSETQ. The chain's CDR3 is CAVRQGSNYGYTF. CDR3 DNA: TGCGCCGTGCGACAGGGGTCTAACTATGGCTACACCTTC.